These 19 T cell receptor beta chains came from one sample sequenced in a study of identical twins. Each CDR3 protein is one row after TCRdb ran MiXCR on the 5' RACE reads. The data show 350,000 or so distinct CDR3 sequences, approximately 13% seen once. This sample also belongs to another study, concerning yellow fever vaccine responses in identical twins.

Sequencing was done on a sample of CD8+ T cells sorted from blood. The receptors were gathered from a woman aged 18-29 years in good health.

For the CDR3, the DNA is TGTGCCAGCAGCTATAGAGGGAACACTGAAGCTTTCTTT. This translates into CASSYRGNTEAFF. This chain uses TRBV7-3 with TRBJ1-1; D remains unclear. From germline, CDR1 is SGHTA and CDR2 FQGTGA. The CDR3 covers 13 residues. Deletions cut 4 bases from V and 1 base from J, with 7 bases between.

The CDR3: CASRPTDRAEQFF. The CDR3 coding sequence is TGTGCCAGCAGACCTACGGACAGGGCTGAGCAGTTCTTC. This chain connects TRBV2 to TRBJ2-1, with TRBD1 matching over 8 bases. V shed 6 bases and J 9 bases; nucleotides not matched to a gene: 7. This CDR3 has 13 amino acids. Germline V lookup: CDR1 SNHLY, CDR2 FYNNEI.

The V and J genes are TRBV10-3 and TRBJ2-7; TRBD1 matches at 12 bases. Trimming cost V 5 bases and J 2 bases; bases outside gene matches: 7. CDR3 length equals 16 residues. CDR1 and CDR2 from the germline V gene are ENHRY and SYGVKD. The CDR3: CAISHSRDRGPYEQYF. In DNA, the CDR3 is TGTGCCATCAGTCACTCCCGGGACAGGGGGCCCTACGAGCAGTACTTC.

The chain combines TRBV9 with TRBJ1-1; TRBD1 might be the D (5 bases). Per germline, CDR1 SGDLS and CDR2 YYNGEE. V was cut by 7 bases and J by 3 bases, with 10 bases left in between. The CDR3 is made up of 12 amino acids. The CDR3 here is CASGTLDTEAFF. DNA of the CDR3: TGTGCCAGCGGGACGCTGGACACTGAAGCTTTCTTT. Drawing the rest from reference TRBV9 and TRBJ1-1, the complete variable domain is DSGVTQTPKHLITATGQRVTLRCSPRSGDLSVYWYQQSLDQGLQFLIQYYNGEERAKGNILERFSAQQFPDLHSELNLSSLELGDSALYFCASGTLDTEAFFGQGTRLTVV.

This clonotype was seen more than once but under ten times. The chain joins TRBV20-1 to TRBJ2-1; D not resolved. Germline values: CDR1 DFQATT, CDR2 SNEGSKA (reference sequence). This CDR3 is 15 amino acids long. V was clipped by 0 bases and J by 0 bases, with 9 bases between them. In nucleotides, the CDR3 is TGCAGTGCTAGAGATTCGGGCTTCTCCTACAATGAGCAGTTCTTC. Its translation: CSARDSGFSYNEQFF.

This clonotype has only a few counts. The V gene is TRBV9, the J gene TRBJ1-5; D not certain. Looked up from germline, CDR1 is SGDLS and CDR2 is YYNGEE. The CDR3 runs 15 residues. V shed 1 base and J shed 0 bases, with 8 bases lying between them. As DNA, the CDR3 is TGTGCCAGCAGCGTATCCGGTGGTAGCAATCAGCCCCAGCATTTT. This gives the protein CASSVSGGSNQPQHF.

This chain uses TRBV15 with TRBJ1-4; TRBD1 might be the D (5 bases). The germline V gene has CDR1 LNHNV and CDR2 YYDKDF (reference sequence). Deletions cut 2 bases from V and 6 bases from J, with 16 bases between. The CDR3 spans 16 residues. CDR3: CATSRPPGGGDEKLFF. CDR3 sequence (DNA): TGTGCCACCAGCAGACCTCCGGGGGGAGGTGATGAAAAACTGTTTTTT.

V gene TRBV20-1 combines with J gene TRBJ1-2; possibly TRBD1 for D (5 bases). Germline V gene sequence: CDR1 DFQATT, CDR2 SNEGSKA (reference sequence). This CDR3 contains 13 residues. V dropped 3 bases and J dropped 4 bases, with 12 bases sitting between them. Written as DNA, the CDR3 is TGCAGTGCTAGTGAGCCCGGGGGCTATGGCTACACCTTC. Its translation is CSASEPGGYGYTF.

Only a few counts were recorded for this clonotype. The chain couples TRBV12-3 or TRBV12-4 to TRBJ2-2; 13 bases agree with TRBD2. The V segment lost 3 bases and the J segment 5 bases; nucleotides outside the gene matches: 12. This CDR3 spans 19 amino acids. CDR3 bases: TGTGCCAGCAGTTTCTCCCGCAGACTAGCGGGGGGAGCTACCGGGGAGCTGTTTTTT. The encoded protein is CASSFSRRLAGGATGELFF.

This clonotype was observed a few times. The chain joins TRBV3-1 to TRBJ2-7; perhaps D is TRBD1 or TRBD2 (5 bases each). The V end was cut by 1 base, the J end by 4 bases, with 14 bases between. Germline CDR1 LGHDT, CDR2 YNNKEL (reference sequence). The CDR3 spans 15 residues. For the CDR3, the DNA is TGTGCCAGCAGCCAAGTTGGTGTGGGGGATTACGAGCAGTACTTC. It encodes CASSQVGVGDYEQYF.

The chain uses TRBV27 and TRBJ1-5; D remains ambiguous. The CDR3 loop spans 17 amino acids. Trimming removed 5 bases from V and 0 bases from J, with 17 bases in between. From germline, CDR1 is MNHEY and CDR2 SMNVEV (reference sequence). The CDR3 DNA follows: TGTGCCAGCAGTCCCGCGCCGGGCGTCTATAGCAATCAGCCCCAGCATTTT. As protein: CASSPAPGVYSNQPQHF.

The V call is TRBV24-1, the J call TRBJ2-5; no clear D gene. V lost 1 base and J lost 7, with 6 bases in between. Per the germline V gene, CDR1 is KGHDR and CDR2 is SFDVKD. There are 12 residues in the CDR3. CDR3 sequence reads: CATSDFKRTQYF. The CDR3 nucleotides are TGTGCCACCAGTGATTTCAAGAGGACCCAGTACTTC.

The table lists this clonotype with a few counts. The chain has TRBV7-2 and TRBJ2-3; possible D gene TRBD2, 7 bases. Germline CDR1 is SGHTA and CDR2 is FQGNSA. This CDR3 has 15 amino acids. With 3 bases removed from V and 5 bases from J, the gap between germline ends came to 15 bases. In nucleotides, the CDR3 is TGTGCCAGCAGCTTGGGGGGGGGCCGCGTAGATACGCAGTATTTT. Encoded protein: CASSLGGGRVDTQYF.

This sequence joins TRBV27 and TRBJ2-5, with D unresolved. Germline-derived CDR1 and CDR2 are MNHEY and SMNVEV (reference sequence). The germline V and J ends were trimmed by 8 bases and 6 bases, with 13 bases remaining between them. The CDR3 totals 12 residues. CDR3 sequence reads: CASVGPLKTQYF. CDR3 in DNA: TGTGCCAGCGTTGGGCCCCTGAAGACCCAGTACTTC.

The genes are TRBV7-3 and TRBJ1-1; D is perhaps TRBD1 (6 bases). Trimming pared 3 bases from V and 11 bases from J, leaving 16 bases between. CDR1 and CDR2 from the germline V gene are SGHTA and FQGTGA. This CDR3 has 13 residues. CDR3 amino acids: CASSLSGAVEAFF. The DNA for the CDR3 is TGTGCCAGCAGCTTGTCGGGGGCCGTGGAGGCTTTCTTT.

V and J are TRBV27 and TRBJ2-7; D is unresolved. Germline V CDR1 and CDR2: MNHEY, SMNVEV (reference sequence). This CDR3 has 14 amino acids. V dropped 3 bases and J dropped 2 bases, with 11 bases sitting between them. CDR3 sequence (DNA): TGTGCCAGCAGTTTTGGTGTCCAGACCTACGAGCAGTACTTC. It specifies CASSFGVQTYEQYF.

This clonotype occurred a few times. The chain is built from TRBV6-1 and TRBJ1-1; TRBD1 is a possible D gene (5 bases). The CDR3 length is 13 residues. The V end was cut by 7 bases, the J end by 5 bases, with 14 bases between. Germline V gives CDR1 MNHNS, CDR2 SASEGT. This chain's CDR3 is CASKRGAYTEAFF. For the CDR3, the DNA is TGTGCCAGCAAGAGGGGCGCTTATACTGAAGCTTTCTTT.

This clonotype has more than one count but fewer than ten. This rearrangement joins TRBV5-4 to TRBJ2-1; TRBD2 matches at 13 bases. Germline assignment: CDR1 SGHNT and CDR2 YYREEE (reference sequence). V lost 4 bases to trimming and J lost 5 bases; unmatched junction nucleotides: 3. This CDR3 contains 15 residues. The CDR3 DNA reads TGTGCCAGCAGCGAGGGACTAGCGGGGAACAATGAGCAGTTCTTC. Protein: CASSEGLAGNNEQFF.

This clonotype was seen a handful of times. The chain couples TRBV5-1 to TRBJ1-1; D is unclear. CDR3 size: 13 residues. Trimming left V 0 bases short and J 0 bases short, with 3 bases between. Per germline, CDR1 SGHRS and CDR2 YFSETQ. This CDR3 reads CASSLEMNTEAFF. The CDR3 region has the DNA TGCGCCAGCAGCTTGGAGATGAACACTGAAGCTTTCTTT. Full variable domain (remainder filled in from reference TRBV5-1 and TRBJ1-1): KAGVTQTPRYLIKTRGQQVTLSCSPISGHRSVSWYQQTPGQGLQFLFEYFSETQRNKGNFPGRFSGRQFSNSRSEMNVSTLELGDSALYLCASSLEMNTEAFFGQGTRLTVV.